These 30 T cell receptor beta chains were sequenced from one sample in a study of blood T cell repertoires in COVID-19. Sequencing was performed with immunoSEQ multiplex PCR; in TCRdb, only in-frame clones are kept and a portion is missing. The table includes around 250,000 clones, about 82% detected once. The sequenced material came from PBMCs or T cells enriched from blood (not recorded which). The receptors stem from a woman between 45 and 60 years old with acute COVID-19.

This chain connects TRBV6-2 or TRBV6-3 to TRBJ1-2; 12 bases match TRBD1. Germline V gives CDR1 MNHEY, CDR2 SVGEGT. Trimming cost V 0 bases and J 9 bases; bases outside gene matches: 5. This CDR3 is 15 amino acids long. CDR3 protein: CASSYSSGTGGSYTF. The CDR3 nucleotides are TGTGCCAGCAGTTACTCCTCCGGGACAGGGGGCAGCTACACCTTC.

In nucleotides, the CDR3 is TGTGCCAGCAGCGCCGACAGGGAGGGCAATCAGCCCCAGCATTTT. Translation: CASSADREGNQPQHF. The chain links TRBV7-9 to TRBJ1-5, with 7 bases that match TRBD1. J gave up 2 bases and V 5 bases, and 6 bases lay outside the gene matches. The V gene's germline CDR1 is SEHNR and CDR2 FQNEAQ (reference sequence). The CDR3 spans 15 residues.

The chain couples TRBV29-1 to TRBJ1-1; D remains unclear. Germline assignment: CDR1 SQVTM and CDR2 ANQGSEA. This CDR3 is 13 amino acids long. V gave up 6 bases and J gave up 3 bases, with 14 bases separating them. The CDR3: CSVEEGMDTEAFF. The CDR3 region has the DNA TGCAGCGTCGAGGAGGGAATGGACACTGAAGCTTTCTTT.

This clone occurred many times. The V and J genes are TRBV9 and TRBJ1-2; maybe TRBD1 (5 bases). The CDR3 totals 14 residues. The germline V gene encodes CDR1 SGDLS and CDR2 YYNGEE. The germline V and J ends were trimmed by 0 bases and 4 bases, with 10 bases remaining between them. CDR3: CASSVGEGAYGYTF. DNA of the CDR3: TGTGCCAGCAGCGTAGGAGAAGGGGCCTATGGCTACACCTTC.

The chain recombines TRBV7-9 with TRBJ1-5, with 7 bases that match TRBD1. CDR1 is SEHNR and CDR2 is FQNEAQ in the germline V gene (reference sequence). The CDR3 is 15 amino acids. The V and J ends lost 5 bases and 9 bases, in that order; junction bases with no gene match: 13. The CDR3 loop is CASSAGQNPRRPQHF. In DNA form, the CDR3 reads TGTGCCAGCAGCGCGGGACAGAATCCTCGAAGGCCCCAGCATTTT.

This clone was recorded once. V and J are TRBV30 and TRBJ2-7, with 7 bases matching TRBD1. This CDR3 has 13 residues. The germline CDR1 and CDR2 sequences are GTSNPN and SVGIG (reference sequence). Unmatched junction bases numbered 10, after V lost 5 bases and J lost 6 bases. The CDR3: CAWQTGLHREQYF. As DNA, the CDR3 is TGTGCCTGGCAGACAGGGCTCCATCGCGAGCAGTACTTC.

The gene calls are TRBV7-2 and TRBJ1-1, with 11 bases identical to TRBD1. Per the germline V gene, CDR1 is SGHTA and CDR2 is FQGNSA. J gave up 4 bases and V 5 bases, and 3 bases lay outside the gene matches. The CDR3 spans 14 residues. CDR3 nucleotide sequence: TGTGCCAGCAGCCCGGGGACAGGGGGCACTGAAGCTTTCTTT. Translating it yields CASSPGTGGTEAFF.

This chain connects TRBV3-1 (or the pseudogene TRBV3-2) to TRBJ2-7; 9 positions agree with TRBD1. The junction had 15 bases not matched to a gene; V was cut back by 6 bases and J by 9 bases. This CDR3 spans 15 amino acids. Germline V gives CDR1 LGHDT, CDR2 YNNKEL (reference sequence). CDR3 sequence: CASRGDRAVPTRQYF. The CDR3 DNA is TGTGCCAGCAGAGGGGACAGGGCCGTACCTACGAGGCAGTACTTC.

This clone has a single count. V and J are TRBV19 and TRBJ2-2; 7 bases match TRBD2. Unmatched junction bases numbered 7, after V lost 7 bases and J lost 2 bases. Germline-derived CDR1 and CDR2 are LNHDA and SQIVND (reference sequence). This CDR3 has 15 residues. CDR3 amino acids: CASKVGGYNTGELFF. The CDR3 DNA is TGTGCCAGTAAGGTGGGGGGGTATAACACCGGGGAGCTGTTTTTT.

This chain's CDR3 is CASSPDGFRGPYGYTF. CDR3 DNA sequence: TGTGCCAGCAGCCCTGATGGGTTCCGTGGGCCCTATGGCTACACCTTC. The chain recombines TRBV5-6 with TRBJ1-2, with no clear D. Trimming pared 4 bases from V and 4 bases from J, leaving 20 bases between. CDR1 SGHDT and CDR2 YYEEEE come from the germline V gene. CDR3 length: 16 amino acids. Looking up the rest from reference TRBV5-6 and TRBJ1-2 gives the full variable domain: DAGVTQSPTHLIKTRGQQVTLRCSPKSGHDTVSWYQQALGQGPQFIFQYYEEEERQRGNFPDRFSGHQFPNYSSELNVNALLLGDSALYLCASSPDGFRGPYGYTFGSGTRLTVV.

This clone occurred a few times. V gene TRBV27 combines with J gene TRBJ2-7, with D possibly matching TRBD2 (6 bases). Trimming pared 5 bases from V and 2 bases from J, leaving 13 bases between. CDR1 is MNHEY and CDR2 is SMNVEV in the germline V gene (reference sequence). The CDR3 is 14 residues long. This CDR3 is CASSNSGRTYEQYF. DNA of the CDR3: TGTGCCAGCAGTAACTCAGGGAGGACCTACGAGCAGTACTTC.

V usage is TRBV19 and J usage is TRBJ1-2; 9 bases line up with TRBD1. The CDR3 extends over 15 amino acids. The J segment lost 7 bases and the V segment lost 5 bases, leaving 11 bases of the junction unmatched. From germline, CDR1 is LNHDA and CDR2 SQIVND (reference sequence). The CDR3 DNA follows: TGTGCCAGTAGTCGTCCCGGGACAGGGTTTGGTGGCTACACCTTC. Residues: CASSRPGTGFGGYTF.

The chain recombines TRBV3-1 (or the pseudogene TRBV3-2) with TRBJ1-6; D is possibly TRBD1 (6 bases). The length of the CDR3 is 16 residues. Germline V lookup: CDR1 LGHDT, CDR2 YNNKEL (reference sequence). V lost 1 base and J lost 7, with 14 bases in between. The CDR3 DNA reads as TGTGCCAGCAGCCAAGGATCCGGGAGGGGGAATTCACCCCTCCACTTT. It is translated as CASSQGSGRGNSPLHF.

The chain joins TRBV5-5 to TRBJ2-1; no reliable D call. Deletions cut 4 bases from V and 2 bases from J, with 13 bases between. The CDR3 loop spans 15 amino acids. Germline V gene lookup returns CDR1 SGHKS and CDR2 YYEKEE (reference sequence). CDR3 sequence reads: CASSPEISAYNEQFF. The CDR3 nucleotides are TGTGCCAGCAGCCCAGAGATCAGCGCCTACAATGAGCAGTTCTTC.

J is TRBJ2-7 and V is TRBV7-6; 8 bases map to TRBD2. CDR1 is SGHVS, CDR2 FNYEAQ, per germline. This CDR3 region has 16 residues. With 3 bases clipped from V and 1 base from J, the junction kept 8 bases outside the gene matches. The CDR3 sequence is CASSFAAGGRSYEQYF. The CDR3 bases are TGTGCCAGCAGCTTCGCCGCGGGGGGCCGGTCCTACGAGCAGTACTTC.

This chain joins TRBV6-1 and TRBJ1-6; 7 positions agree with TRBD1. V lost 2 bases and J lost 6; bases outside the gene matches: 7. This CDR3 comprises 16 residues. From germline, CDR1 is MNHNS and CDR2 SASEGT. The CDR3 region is CASSELTGVGNSPLHF. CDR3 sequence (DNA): TGTGCCAGCAGTGAACTCACAGGGGTAGGTAATTCACCCCTCCACTTT.

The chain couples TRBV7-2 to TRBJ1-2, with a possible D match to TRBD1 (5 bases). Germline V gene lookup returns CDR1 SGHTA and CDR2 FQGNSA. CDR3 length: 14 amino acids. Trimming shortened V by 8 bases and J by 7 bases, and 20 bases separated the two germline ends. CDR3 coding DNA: TGTGCCAGCTCGACCACCCAGGGTTCAAGTGGCTACACCTTC. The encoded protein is CASSTTQGSSGYTF. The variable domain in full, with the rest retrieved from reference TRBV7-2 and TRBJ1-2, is GAGVSQSPSNKVTEKGKDVELRCDPISGHTALYWYRQSLGQGLEFLIYFQGNSAPDKSGLPSDRFSAERTGGSVSTLTIQRTQQEDSAVYLCASSTTQGSSGYTFGSGTRLTVV.

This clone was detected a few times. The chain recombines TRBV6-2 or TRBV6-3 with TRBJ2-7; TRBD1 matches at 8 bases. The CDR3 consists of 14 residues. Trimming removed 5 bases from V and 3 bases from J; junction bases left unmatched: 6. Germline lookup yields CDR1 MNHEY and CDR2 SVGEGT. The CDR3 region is CASSNGQGGYEQYF. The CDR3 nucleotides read TGTGCCAGCAGTAACGGACAGGGAGGCTACGAGCAGTACTTC.

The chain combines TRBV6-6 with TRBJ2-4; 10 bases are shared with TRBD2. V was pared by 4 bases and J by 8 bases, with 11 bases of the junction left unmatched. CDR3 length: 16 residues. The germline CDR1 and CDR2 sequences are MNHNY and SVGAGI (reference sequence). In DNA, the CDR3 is TGTGCCAGCAGTTCCCGGACTAGCGGTGGGCCGGACATTCAGTACTTC. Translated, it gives CASSSRTSGGPDIQYF.

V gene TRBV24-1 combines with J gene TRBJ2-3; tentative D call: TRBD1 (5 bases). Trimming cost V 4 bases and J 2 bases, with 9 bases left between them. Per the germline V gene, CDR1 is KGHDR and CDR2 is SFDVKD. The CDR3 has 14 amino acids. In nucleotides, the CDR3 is TGTGCCACCAGTGACCGCAGGGCCACAGATACGCAGTATTTT. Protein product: CATSDRRATDTQYF.

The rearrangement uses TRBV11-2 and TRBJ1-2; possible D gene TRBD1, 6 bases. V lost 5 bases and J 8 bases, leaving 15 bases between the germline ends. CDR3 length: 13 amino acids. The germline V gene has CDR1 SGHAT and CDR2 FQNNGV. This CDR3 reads CASSLGGLLGYTF. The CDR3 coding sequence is TGTGCCAGCAGCCTAGGGGGACTACTAGGCTACACCTTC.

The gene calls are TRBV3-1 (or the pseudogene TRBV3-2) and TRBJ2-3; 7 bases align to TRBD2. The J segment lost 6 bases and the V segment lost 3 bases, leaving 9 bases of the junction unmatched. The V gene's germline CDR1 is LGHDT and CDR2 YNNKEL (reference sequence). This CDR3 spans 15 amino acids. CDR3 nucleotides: TGTGCCAGCAGCCAGGTCGGGGGGTCGTCTGATACGCAGTATTTT. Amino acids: CASSQVGGSSDTQYF.

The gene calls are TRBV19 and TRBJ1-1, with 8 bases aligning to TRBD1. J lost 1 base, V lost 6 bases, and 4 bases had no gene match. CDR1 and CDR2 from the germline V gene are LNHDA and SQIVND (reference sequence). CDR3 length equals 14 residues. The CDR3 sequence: CASSRGQENTEAFF. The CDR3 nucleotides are TGTGCCAGTAGCCGGGGACAGGAGAACACTGAAGCTTTCTTT.

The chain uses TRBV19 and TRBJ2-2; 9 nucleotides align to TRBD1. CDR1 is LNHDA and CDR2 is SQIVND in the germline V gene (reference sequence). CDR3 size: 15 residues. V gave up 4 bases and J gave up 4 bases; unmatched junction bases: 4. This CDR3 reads CASSTRDRATGELFF. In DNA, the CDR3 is TGTGCCAGTAGTACTCGGGACAGGGCCACCGGGGAGCTGTTTTTT.

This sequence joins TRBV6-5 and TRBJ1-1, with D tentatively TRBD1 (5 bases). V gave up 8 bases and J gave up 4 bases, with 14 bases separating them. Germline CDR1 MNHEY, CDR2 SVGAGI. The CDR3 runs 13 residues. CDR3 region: CASGFQQGTEAFF. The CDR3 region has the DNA TGTGCCAGCGGGTTTCAGCAGGGCACTGAAGCTTTCTTT.

The CDR3 loop reads CASSPGQGMQPQHF. The CDR3 DNA is TGTGCCAGCTCACCGGGACAGGGTATGCAGCCCCAGCATTTT. The rearrangement links TRBV18 to TRBJ1-5, with 9 bases identical to TRBD1. This CDR3 has 14 amino acids. The ends lost 3 bases at V and 7 bases at J; junction bases unmatched: 4. CDR1 is KGHSH and CDR2 is LQKENI in the germline V gene.

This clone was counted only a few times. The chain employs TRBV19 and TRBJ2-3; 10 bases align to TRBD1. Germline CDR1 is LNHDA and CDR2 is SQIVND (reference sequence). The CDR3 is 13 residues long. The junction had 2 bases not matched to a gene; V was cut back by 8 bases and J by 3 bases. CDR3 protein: CASQDRGTDTQYF. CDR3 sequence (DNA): TGTGCCAGTCAGGACAGGGGGACAGATACGCAGTATTTT.

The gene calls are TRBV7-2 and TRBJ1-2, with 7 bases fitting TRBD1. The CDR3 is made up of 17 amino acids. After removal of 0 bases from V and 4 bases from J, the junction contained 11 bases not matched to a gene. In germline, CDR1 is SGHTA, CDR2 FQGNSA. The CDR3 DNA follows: TGTGCCAGCAGCTTAGCCTCGAGGCAGGGGGGAGGCTATGGCTACACCTTC. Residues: CASSLASRQGGGYGYTF.

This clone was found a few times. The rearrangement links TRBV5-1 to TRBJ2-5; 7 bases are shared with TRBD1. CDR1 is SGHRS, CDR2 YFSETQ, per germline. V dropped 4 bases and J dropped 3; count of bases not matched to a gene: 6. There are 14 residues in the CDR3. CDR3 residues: CASSATGKKETQYF. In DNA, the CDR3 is TGCGCCAGCAGCGCGACAGGGAAGAAAGAGACCCAGTACTTC.

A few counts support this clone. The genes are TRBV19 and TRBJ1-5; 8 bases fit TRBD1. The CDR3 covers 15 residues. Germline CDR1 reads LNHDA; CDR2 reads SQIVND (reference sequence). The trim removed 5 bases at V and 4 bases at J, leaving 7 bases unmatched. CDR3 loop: CASSPTGDKNQPQHF. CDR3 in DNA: TGTGCCAGTAGTCCGACAGGGGACAAAAATCAGCCCCAGCATTTT.